A single sample gave rise to the 32 T cell receptor beta chains below, sequenced in a study of T cells after yellow fever vaccination. From the 5' RACE reads, TCRdb called clonotypes with MiXCR, one entry per CDR3 protein. The sample lists about 330,000 distinct CDR3 sequences, 8% to 9.5% seen once, with under 20% in the top ten. This specimen consisted of PBMCs, obtained more than 35 days after the first yellow fever vaccination. The receptors here all came from a man younger than 35 who received the YFV17D yellow fever vaccine.

The chain is built from TRBV7-6 and TRBJ2-7; TRBD2 matches at 7 bases. The CDR3 totals 15 residues. The J segment lost 2 bases and the V segment lost 0 bases, leaving 4 bases of the junction unmatched. Germline lookup yields CDR1 SGHVS and CDR2 FNYEAQ. In DNA form, the CDR3 reads TGTGCCAGCAGCTTAGCGGGGGGGACTACCTACGAGCAGTACTTC. It specifies CASSLAGGTTYEQYF.

In DNA, the CDR3 is TGTCTCAGCAGCCCCGAATCGGCCTCTGGAAACACCATATATTTT. Its translation: CLSSPESASGNTIYF. The chain is built from TRBV3-1 and TRBJ1-3; D not resolved. CDR1 is LGHDT, CDR2 YNNKEL, per germline (reference sequence). The CDR3 consists of 15 residues. The complete variable domain, with remaining parts taken from reference TRBV3-1 and TRBJ1-3, reads DTAVSQTPKYLVTQMGNDKSIKCEQNLGHDTMYWYKQDSKKFLKIMFSYNNKELIINETVPNRFSPKSPDKAHLNLHINSLELGDSAVYFCLSSPESASGNTIYFGEGSWLTVV.

The chain carries TRBV18 and TRBJ2-7, with 9 bases lining up with TRBD1. After removal of 6 bases from V and 0 bases from J, the junction contained 12 bases not matched to a gene. The CDR3 covers 17 residues. Germline CDR1 KGHSH, CDR2 LQKENI. CDR3 sequence: CASSTGVGTGTSYEQYF. CDR3 coding DNA: TGTGCCAGCTCGACCGGGGTAGGGACAGGGACCTCCTACGAGCAGTACTTC.

The rearrangement links TRBV4-2 to TRBJ2-7; no clear D gene. CDR1 is LGHNA and CDR2 is YNFKEQ in the germline V gene. The germline V and J ends were trimmed by 1 base and 0 bases, with 7 bases remaining between them. This CDR3 contains 14 residues. The CDR3 DNA reads as TGTGCCAGCAGCCAAGGGTCCCGCTCCTACGAGCAGTACTTC. The encoded protein is CASSQGSRSYEQYF.

In this sample, this clonotype turned up a few times. The gene calls are TRBV7-3 and TRBJ2-5, with D maybe TRBD2 (5 bases). CDR1 and CDR2 (germline): SGHTA, FQGTGA. The CDR3 is 15 residues long. V was shortened by 1 base and J by 4 bases, with 13 bases between the two germline ends. CDR3 DNA sequence: TGTGCCAGCAGCTTAAACCCGGGGAAGGCAGAGACCCAGTACTTC. This translates into CASSLNPGKAETQYF. Looking up the rest from reference TRBV7-3 and TRBJ2-5 gives the full variable domain: GAGVSQTPSNKVTEKGKYVELRCDPISGHTALYWYRQSLGQGPEFLIYFQGTGAADDSGLPNDRFFAVRPEGSVSTLKIQRTERGDSAVYLCASSLNPGKAETQYFGPGTRLLVL.

V is TRBV10-2 and J is TRBJ2-3; 9 bases agree with TRBD2. The CDR3 runs 14 residues. Losses at the gene ends were 10 bases for V and 2 bases for J; bases not matched to a gene: 7. Germline loops: CDR1 WSHSY, CDR2 SAAADI. DNA for the CDR3: TGCGCCACCCAGCGGGGGGCCTACACAGATACGCAGTATTTT. Its translation is CATQRGAYTDTQYF.

Ten or more counts support this clonotype. This rearrangement joins TRBV4-3 to TRBJ1-1; D gene uncertain. The CDR3 totals 13 residues. The germline V and J ends were trimmed by 0 bases and 1 base, with 3 bases remaining between them. CDR1 is LGHNA, CDR2 YSLEER, per germline. The DNA for the CDR3 is TGCGCCAGCAGCCAAGATCGGAACACTGAAGCTTTCTTT. Amino acids: CASSQDRNTEAFF.

The chain couples TRBV15 to TRBJ2-5; unclear D gene. Per the germline V gene, CDR1 is LNHNV and CDR2 is YYDKDF (reference sequence). This CDR3 contains 18 residues. Trimming took off 1 base at V and 6 bases at J, with 24 bases between the two ends. The chain's CDR3 is CATSRGMASWTRGKTQYF. The CDR3 DNA reads as TGTGCCACCAGCAGAGGCATGGCGAGCTGGACGCGCGGAAAGACCCAGTACTTC.

This chain links TRBV27 with TRBJ2-5; 7 bases match TRBD2. V lost 5 bases and J lost 5; bases outside the gene matches: 14. Germline lookup yields CDR1 MNHEY and CDR2 SMNVEV (reference sequence). This CDR3 region has 16 residues. This CDR3 reads CASSNLGGGNSETQYF. CDR3 sequence (DNA): TGTGCCAGCAGTAACCTTGGCGGGGGTAATTCGGAGACCCAGTACTTC.

This clonotype occurred a few times. The chain links TRBV7-2 to TRBJ2-5; 8 bases are shared with TRBD2. Trimming at V came to 4 bases and at J to 2 bases, leaving 6 bases not matched to a gene. The length of the CDR3 is 15 residues. CDR1 and CDR2 from the germline V gene are SGHTA and FQGNSA. CDR3 sequence (DNA): TGTGCCAGCAGCTCAGACCCTAGCGGGCAAGAGACCCAGTACTTC. Amino acids: CASSSDPSGQETQYF.

This clonotype was seen more than once but under ten times. The chain uses TRBV15 and TRBJ2-5; tentatively, D is TRBD2 (6 bases). From germline, CDR1 is LNHNV and CDR2 YYDKDF (reference sequence). The CDR3 totals 14 residues. The V end was cut by 2 bases, the J end by 0 bases, with 7 bases between. The CDR3 region has the DNA TGTGCCACCAGCAGAAGGGACTACCAAGAGACCCAGTACTTC. Protein: CATSRRDYQETQYF.

In this sample, this clonotype turned up many times. The rearrangement joins TRBV12-3 or TRBV12-4 to TRBJ2-3; 10 bases map to TRBD2. The CDR3 sequence is 16 residues long. V shed 3 bases and J 2 bases; nucleotides not matched to a gene: 5. The CDR3 is CASSFQRGGNTDTQYF. Written as DNA, the CDR3 is TGTGCCAGCAGTTTCCAGCGGGGGGGCAACACAGATACGCAGTATTTT.

This clonotype was found a few times. The V and J genes are TRBV7-2 and TRBJ2-3; D may be TRBD1 (6 bases). V was trimmed by 5 bases and J by 3 bases, leaving 15 bases between them. The CDR3 consists of 15 residues. The germline V gene encodes CDR1 SGHTA and CDR2 FQGNSA. The DNA for the CDR3 is TGTGCCAGCAGCCTGGTAACAGGGCAGACAGATACGCAGTATTTT. Protein: CASSLVTGQTDTQYF.

The chain uses TRBV5-1 and TRBJ1-2; TRBD1 matches 10 bases. With 0 bases clipped from V and 0 bases from J, the junction kept 14 bases outside the gene matches. The length of the CDR3 is 20 residues. Germline V gene sequence: CDR1 SGHRS, CDR2 YFSETQ. CDR3 region: CASSLGVPGQGPKTNYGYTF. For the CDR3, the DNA is TGCGCCAGCAGCTTGGGAGTCCCGGGACAGGGGCCGAAAACTAACTATGGCTACACCTTC.

This clonotype was seen a few times. This chain connects TRBV2 to TRBJ1-1; D gene ambiguous. CDR3 length: 15 amino acids. CDR1 and CDR2 (germline): SNHLY, FYNNEI. The germline V and J ends were trimmed by 1 base and 1 base, with 10 bases remaining between them. CDR3: CASSEEPGANTEAFF. In DNA, the CDR3 is TGTGCCAGCAGTGAAGAGCCGGGCGCGAACACTGAAGCTTTCTTT. The variable domain in full, completed from reference TRBV2 and TRBJ1-1, reads EPEVTQTPSHQVTQMGQEVILRCVPISNHLYFYWYRQILGQKVEFLVSFYNNEISEKSEIFDDQFSVERPDGSNFTLKIRSTKLEDSAMYFCASSEEPGANTEAFFGQGTRLTVV.

This clonotype showed up just a few times. The chain has TRBV7-3 and TRBJ2-3; no clear D gene. The germline V gene has CDR1 SGHTA and CDR2 FQGTGA. The ends were cut back, 5 bases at V and 2 bases at J, with 11 bases in the middle. This CDR3 has 14 amino acids. The CDR3 loop reads CASSPRDFTDTQYF. Here the CDR3 DNA reads TGTGCCAGCAGCCCCCGCGACTTCACAGATACGCAGTATTTT.

This rearrangement joins TRBV19 to TRBJ1-2; D gene uncertain. The germline V and J ends were trimmed by 7 bases and 3 bases, with 6 bases remaining between them. This CDR3 spans 11 amino acids. The V gene's germline CDR1 is LNHDA and CDR2 SQIVND (reference sequence). CDR3 residues: CASTDHYGYTF. CDR3 coding DNA: TGTGCCAGTACCGATCACTATGGCTACACCTTC.

This rearrangement joins TRBV5-1 to TRBJ1-1, with no clear D. Trimming pared 2 bases from V and 0 bases from J, leaving 11 bases between. CDR1 and CDR2 from the germline V gene are SGHRS and YFSETQ. The CDR3 is 15 amino acids. The CDR3 sequence: CASSLNQVMNTEAFF. CDR3 in DNA: TGCGCCAGCAGCTTAAACCAGGTTATGAACACTGAAGCTTTCTTT.

The chain combines TRBV7-9 with TRBJ2-7; 9 positions match TRBD1. In germline, CDR1 is SEHNR, CDR2 FQNEAQ (reference sequence). The CDR3 loop spans 14 amino acids. With 4 bases clipped from V and 6 bases from J, the junction kept 7 bases outside the gene matches. The CDR3 is CASSWTDRGSEQYV. The CDR3 bases are TGTGCCAGCAGCTGGACGGACAGGGGCTCCGAGCAGTACGTC.

The rearrangement links TRBV7-9 to TRBJ1-3; D is perhaps TRBD1 (5 bases). Looked up from germline, CDR1 is SEHNR and CDR2 is FQNEAQ (reference sequence). CDR3 length: 14 residues. V dropped 3 bases and J dropped 1 base, with 7 bases sitting between them. The CDR3 DNA reads TGTGCCAGCAGCTTTTCAGGGTCTGGAAACACCATATATTTT. This translates into CASSFSGSGNTIYF.

The chain is built from TRBV19 and TRBJ1-1, with D hard to call. Germline V lookup: CDR1 LNHDA, CDR2 SQIVND (reference sequence). The V gene lost 6 bases and the J gene lost 9 bases, with 8 bases spanning the gap. The length of the CDR3 is 10 residues. CDR3 amino acids: CASRGSKAFF. CDR3 in DNA: TGTGCCAGTAGAGGGTCGAAAGCTTTCTTT.

The rearrangement uses TRBV11-3 and TRBJ2-3; no definite D call. This CDR3 spans 14 amino acids. CDR1 SGHNT and CDR2 YENEEA come from the germline V gene. Trimming cost V 3 bases and J 0 bases, with 7 bases left between them. The CDR3 loop is CASSLGFSTDTQYF. The CDR3 coding sequence is TGTGCCAGCAGCTTGGGGTTTAGCACAGATACGCAGTATTTT.

This clonotype appeared a few times. The chain links TRBV5-1 to TRBJ2-1; no clear D. The CDR3 spans 14 residues. V lost 1 base, J lost 7 bases, and 12 bases lay in between. Germline lookup yields CDR1 SGHRS and CDR2 YFSETQ. The CDR3 sequence: CASSLTLNGNEQFF. The CDR3 DNA reads as TGCGCCAGCAGCTTGACGTTAAATGGTAATGAGCAGTTCTTC.

The chain employs TRBV14 and TRBJ2-3; no reliable D call. There are 19 residues in the CDR3. Germline V gives CDR1 SGHDN, CDR2 FVKESK. The ends were cut back, 4 bases at V and 2 bases at J, with 25 bases in the middle. DNA for the CDR3: TGTGCCAGCAGCCTTTCCGCTCCTGGGCTGGCCCTCTCCACAGATACGCAGTATTTT. Encoded protein: CASSLSAPGLALSTDTQYF. The entire variable domain, with the rest obtained from reference TRBV14 and TRBJ2-3, is as follows: EAGVTQFPSHSVIEKGQTVTLRCDPISGHDNLYWYRRVMGKEIKFLLHFVKESKQDESGMPNNRFLAERTGGTYSTLKVQPAELEDSGVYFCASSLSAPGLALSTDTQYFGPGTRLTVL.

This clonotype was found a few times. This rearrangement joins TRBV6-5 to TRBJ2-5; 9 nucleotides match TRBD2. Germline V CDR1 and CDR2: MNHEY, SVGAGI. V was pared by 5 bases and J by 7 bases, with 5 bases of the junction left unmatched. The CDR3 spans 13 residues. The CDR3 sequence is CASSQETSGTQYF. The CDR3 DNA sequence: TGTGCCAGCAGTCAGGAGACTAGCGGGACCCAGTACTTC.

The chain has TRBV7-2 and TRBJ2-1; weak D call: TRBD1 (6 bases). The ends were cut back, 4 bases at V and 8 bases at J, with 15 bases in the middle. In germline, CDR1 is SGHTA, CDR2 FQGNSA. The CDR3 extends over 14 amino acids. The CDR3 loop is CASSWSTGFDEQFF. For the CDR3, the DNA is TGTGCCAGCAGCTGGTCAACAGGGTTTGATGAGCAGTTCTTC.

This chain uses TRBV5-6 with TRBJ2-3, with TRBD2 matching over 10 bases. This CDR3 is built from 16 residues. With V trimmed by 2 bases and J by 3 bases, 6 bases remained unmatched. The germline V gene has CDR1 SGHDT and CDR2 YYEEEE. The CDR3: CASSFGSGGLTDTQYF. DNA for the CDR3: TGTGCCAGCAGCTTTGGTAGCGGGGGGTTGACAGATACGCAGTATTTT. The full variable domain, completed using reference TRBV5-6 and TRBJ2-3, is DAGVTQSPTHLIKTRGQQVTLRCSPKSGHDTVSWYQQALGQGPQFIFQYYEEEERQRGNFPDRFSGHQFPNYSSELNVNALLLGDSALYLCASSFGSGGLTDTQYFGPGTRLTVL.

CDR3 in DNA: TGTGCCAGCAGTTACAGGGTCAGGAATTCACCCCTCCACTTT. Amino acids: CASSYRVRNSPLHF. V is TRBV6-5 and J is TRBJ1-6; D is unclear. V was trimmed by 2 bases and J by 7 bases, leaving 9 bases between them. The germline gives CDR1 MNHEY, CDR2 SVGAGI. This CDR3 region has 14 residues.

The chain has TRBV30 and TRBJ2-1; D uncertain. The CDR3 contains 11 residues. Germline loops: CDR1 GTSNPN, CDR2 SVGIG (reference sequence). Trimming cost V 1 base and J 15 bases, with 13 bases left between them. CDR3 sequence (DNA): TGTGCCTGGAGTGCCTGGATGTCCAGGTTCTTC. Protein sequence: CAWSAWMSRFF.

This clonotype came up a few times. The rearrangement links TRBV10-2 to TRBJ2-7, with D perhaps matching TRBD2 (6 bases). This CDR3 comprises 14 residues. CDR1 is WSHSY, CDR2 SAAADI, per germline. Trimming removed 6 bases at V and 0 bases at J, with 12 bases between. CDR3 sequence (DNA): TGCGCCAGCAGAGCCGGGGGTTTCTCCTACGAGCAGTACTTC. It translates to CASRAGGFSYEQYF.

The sample holds a few counts of this clonotype. This rearrangement joins TRBV4-3 to TRBJ2-3, with D possibly matching TRBD1 (6 bases). Germline loops: CDR1 LGHNA, CDR2 YSLEER. This CDR3 region has 16 residues. Trimming took 0 bases from V and 1 from J, leaving 11 bases between them. CDR3 DNA: TGCGCCAGCAGCCAAGAGCCCAGGGGACGCACAGATACGCAGTATTTT. Its protein is CASSQEPRGRTDTQYF.

This clonotype was seen ten or more times. The chain couples TRBV20-1 to TRBJ1-1; 7 bases are a match to TRBD1. The CDR3 totals 15 residues. Unmatched junction bases numbered 14, after V lost 6 bases and J lost 4 bases. Germline loops: CDR1 DFQATT, CDR2 SNEGSKA (reference sequence). This CDR3 is CSARHRGRSLTEAFF. The CDR3 DNA reads as TGCAGTGCGCGCCACAGGGGACGCTCACTCACTGAAGCTTTCTTT.